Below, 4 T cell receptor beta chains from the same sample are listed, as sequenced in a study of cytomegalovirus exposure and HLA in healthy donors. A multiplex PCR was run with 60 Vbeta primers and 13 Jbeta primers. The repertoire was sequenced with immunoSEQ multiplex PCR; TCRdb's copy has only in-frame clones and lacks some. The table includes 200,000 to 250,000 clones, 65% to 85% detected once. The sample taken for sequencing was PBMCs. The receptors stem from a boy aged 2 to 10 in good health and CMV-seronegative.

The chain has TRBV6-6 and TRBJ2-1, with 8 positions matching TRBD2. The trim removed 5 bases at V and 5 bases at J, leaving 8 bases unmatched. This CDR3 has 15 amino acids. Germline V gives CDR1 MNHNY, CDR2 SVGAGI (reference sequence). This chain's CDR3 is CASSAPGLVDNEQFF. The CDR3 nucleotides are TGTGCCAGCAGTGCCCCGGGACTAGTAGACAATGAGCAGTTCTTC.

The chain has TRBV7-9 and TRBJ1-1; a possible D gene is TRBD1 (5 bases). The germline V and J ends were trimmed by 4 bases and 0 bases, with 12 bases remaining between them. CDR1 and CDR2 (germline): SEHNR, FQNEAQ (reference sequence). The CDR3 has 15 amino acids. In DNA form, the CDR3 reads TGTGCCAGCAGCTCCCCGGGGGGAGTGAACACTGAAGCTTTCTTT. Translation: CASSSPGGVNTEAFF.

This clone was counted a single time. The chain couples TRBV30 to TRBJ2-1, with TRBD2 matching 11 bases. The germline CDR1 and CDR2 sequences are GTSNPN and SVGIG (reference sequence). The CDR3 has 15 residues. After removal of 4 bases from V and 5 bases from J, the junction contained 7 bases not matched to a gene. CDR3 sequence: CAWTGPSGGNNEQFF. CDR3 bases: TGTGCCTGGACCGGTCCTAGCGGGGGGAACAATGAGCAGTTCTTC. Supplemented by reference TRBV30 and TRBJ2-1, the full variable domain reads SQTIHQWPATLVQPVGSPLSLECTVEGTSNPNLYWYRQAAGRGLQLLFYSVGIGQISSEVPQNLSASRPQDRQFILSSKKLLLSDSGFYLCAWTGPSGGNNEQFFGPGTRLTVL.

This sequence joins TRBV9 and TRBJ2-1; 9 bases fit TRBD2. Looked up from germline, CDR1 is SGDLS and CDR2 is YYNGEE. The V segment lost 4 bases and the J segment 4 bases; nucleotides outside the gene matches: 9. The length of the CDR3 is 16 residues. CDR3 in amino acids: CASSLTGTSTYNEQFF. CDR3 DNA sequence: TGTGCCAGCAGCTTGACCGGGACTAGCACGTACAATGAGCAGTTCTTC.